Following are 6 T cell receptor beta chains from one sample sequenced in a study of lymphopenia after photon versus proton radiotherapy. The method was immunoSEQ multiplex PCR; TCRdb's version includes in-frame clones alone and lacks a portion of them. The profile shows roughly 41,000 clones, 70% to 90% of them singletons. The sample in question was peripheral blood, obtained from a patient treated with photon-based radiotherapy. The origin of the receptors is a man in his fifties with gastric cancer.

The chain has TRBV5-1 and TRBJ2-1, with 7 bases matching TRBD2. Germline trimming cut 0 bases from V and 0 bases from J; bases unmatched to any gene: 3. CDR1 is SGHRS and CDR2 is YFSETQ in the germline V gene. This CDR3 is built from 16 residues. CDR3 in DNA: TGCGCCAGCAGCTTGGCCGGCGGGAGCTCCTACAATGAGCAGTTCTTC. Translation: CASSLAGGSSYNEQFF. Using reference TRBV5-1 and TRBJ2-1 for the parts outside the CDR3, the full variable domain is KAGVTQTPRYLIKTRGQQVTLSCSPISGHRSVSWYQQTPGQGLQFLFEYFSETQRNKGNFPGRFSGRQFSNSRSEMNVSTLELGDSALYLCASSLAGGSSYNEQFFGPGTRLTVL.

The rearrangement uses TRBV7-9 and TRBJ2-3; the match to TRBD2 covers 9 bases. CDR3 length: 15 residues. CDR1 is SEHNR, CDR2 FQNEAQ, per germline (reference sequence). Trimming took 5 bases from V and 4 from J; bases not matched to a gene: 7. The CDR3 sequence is CASSLSAGGSDTQYF. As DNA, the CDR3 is TGTGCCAGCAGCCTCTCAGCGGGAGGATCAGATACGCAGTATTTT.

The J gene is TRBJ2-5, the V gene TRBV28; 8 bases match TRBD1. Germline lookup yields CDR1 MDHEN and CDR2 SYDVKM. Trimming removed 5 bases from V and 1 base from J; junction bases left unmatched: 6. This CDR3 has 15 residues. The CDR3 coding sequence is TGTGCCAGCAGTGGGCAGGGGGCCGGCCAAGAGACCCAGTACTTC. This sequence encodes CASSGQGAGQETQYF.

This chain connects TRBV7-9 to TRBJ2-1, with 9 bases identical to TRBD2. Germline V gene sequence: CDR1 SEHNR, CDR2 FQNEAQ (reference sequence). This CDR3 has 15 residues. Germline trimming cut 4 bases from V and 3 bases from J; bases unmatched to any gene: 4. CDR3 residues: CASSSTSGFYNEQFF. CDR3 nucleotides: TGTGCCAGCAGCTCGACTAGCGGATTCTACAATGAGCAGTTCTTC.

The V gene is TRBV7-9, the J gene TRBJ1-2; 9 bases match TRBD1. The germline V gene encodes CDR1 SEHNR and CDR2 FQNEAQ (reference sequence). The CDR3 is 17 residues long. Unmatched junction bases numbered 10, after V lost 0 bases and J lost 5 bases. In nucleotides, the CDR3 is TGTGCCAGCAGCTTAGCCTTCCGGGACAGGGATATGTATGGCTACACCTTC. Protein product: CASSLAFRDRDMYGYTF.

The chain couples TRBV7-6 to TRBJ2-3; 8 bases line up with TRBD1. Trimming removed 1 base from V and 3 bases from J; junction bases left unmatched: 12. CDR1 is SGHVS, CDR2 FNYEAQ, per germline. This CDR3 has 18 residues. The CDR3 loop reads CASSLVRTGRYVTDTQYF. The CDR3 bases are TGTGCCAGCAGCTTAGTGCGGACAGGGCGATATGTAACAGATACGCAGTATTTT.